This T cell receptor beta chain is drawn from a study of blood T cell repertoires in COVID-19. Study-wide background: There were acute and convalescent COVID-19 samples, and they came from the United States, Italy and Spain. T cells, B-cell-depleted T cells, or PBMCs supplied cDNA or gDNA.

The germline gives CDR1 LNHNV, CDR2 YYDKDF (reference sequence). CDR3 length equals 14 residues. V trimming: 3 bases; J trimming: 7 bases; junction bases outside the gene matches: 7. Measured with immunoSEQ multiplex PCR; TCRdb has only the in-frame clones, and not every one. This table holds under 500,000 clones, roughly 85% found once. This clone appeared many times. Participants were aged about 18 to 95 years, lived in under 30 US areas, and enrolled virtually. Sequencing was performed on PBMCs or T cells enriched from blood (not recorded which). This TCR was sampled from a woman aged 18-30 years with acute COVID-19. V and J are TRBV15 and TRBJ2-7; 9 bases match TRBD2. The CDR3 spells CATSRTSGAREQYF. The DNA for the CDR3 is TGTGCCACCAGCAGGACTAGCGGTGCTAGGGAGCAGTACTTC. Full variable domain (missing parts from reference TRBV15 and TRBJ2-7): DAMVIQNPRYQVTQFGKPVTLSCSQTLNHNVMYWYQQKSSQAPKLLFHYYDKDFNNEADTPDNFQSRRPNTSFCFLDIRSPGLGDTAMYLCATSRTSGAREQYFGPGTRLTVT.